This TCR beta chain emerged from a study of blood T cell repertoires in COVID-19. Study at large: The cDNA or gDNA used as material had been derived from T cells, B-cell-depleted T cells, or PBMCs.

The CDR3 is 13 residues long. Trimming took off 4 bases at V and 4 bases at J, with 8 bases between the two ends. Germline CDR1 reads MDHEN; CDR2 reads SYDVKM. Profiled with immunoSEQ multiplex PCR; TCRdb holds only in-frame clones, not every one. The sample records around 200,000 clones, roughly nine tenths being singletons. Sequencing was carried out using peripheral blood. The TCR was taken from a man aged 65 to 79 with active or convalescent COVID-19. The chain has TRBV28 and TRBJ1-3, with D unresolved. This CDR3 is CASSSPGGNTIYF. The DNA for the CDR3 is TGTGCCAGCAGTTCCCCTGGCGGAAACACCATATATTTT.